This T cell receptor (beta chain) was sequenced for a study of cytomegalovirus exposure and HLA in healthy donors (dated by TCRdb to 2017 to 2019). Broadly, across the study: An earlier analysis of several hundred of the donors reported approximately 300 Gb of sequence data and 120 million or so unique TCR beta sequences from around 200 million T cells. Roughly 310 gigabases of sequencing data and tens of millions of unique TCR sequences were included in an early release covering around 650 HLA-typed donors. Among the roughly 400 genotyped donors, roughly 80% belonged to the genetic ancestry cluster associated with self-reported Caucasian donors. The study aimed to test whether cataloging public T cell receptors could reveal signatures of past pathogen exposure. Using immunosequencing, the study profiled T cell repertoires from around 670 subjects and related those repertoires to cytomegalovirus serostatus. Besides the first cohort of around 670 subjects, a separate validation cohort made up of roughly 130 different subjects was used. To predict cytomegalovirus infection status, the study brought together high-throughput TCR immunosequencing, statistical association of individual TCRs with disease status, and machine learning. To study patterns of TCR occurrence, a later analysis re-analyzed previously published TCR beta repertoires from 666 donors and added high-resolution HLA genotyping. The later analysis used no new phenotypic data to find candidate immune exposures, relying instead on TCR beta sequences and their occurrence across donors. An earlier analysis of fewer than 700 of the donors applied high-throughput TCR beta sequencing to assess whether each TCR beta V gene segment acted as functional or pseudogenic. Donor age, sex, ethnicity and CMV serostatus were compiled alongside the repertoire data. Genome-wide SNP genotypes for about 65% of the roughly 670 donors were used in a later genetic analysis, which treated that subset as a discovery cohort. All discovery cohort repertoires had been generated on a single sequencing platform. HLA typing covered class I and class II loci at four-digit resolution. Typing coverage differed by locus: A, B, C, DRB1 and DQB1 were typed in roughly 620-630 donors, DQA1 in 500 to 550, DPA1 in roughly 590, and DPB1 in 400 to 480. Because of strong linkage in the cohort, roughly five DR-DQ haplotypes were treated as single units for association and clustering. Across some 400 genotyped donors of the cohort, an average of approximately 240,000 unique TCR beta nucleotide sequences per donor were sequenced, and around 19% of those sequences were non-productive. Overall results and qualifications from the work: Presence/absence analyses assumed roughly uniform sequencing depth across donors, an assumption that may not hold. Most TCR sequences were seen in very few donors, while some public TCRs were found in many individuals. A few of the identified cytomegalovirus-associated TCR beta chains were confirmed in vitro to be specific for cytomegalovirus antigens. In a later analysis, several top co-occurrence clusters were reported to appear linked to parvovirus B19, influenza, CMV and Epstein-Barr virus. According to a later analysis, TCR association rates differed among HLA loci, with DRB1 alleles showing the most associated TCRs and HLA-C alleles showing the fewest. In the study, approximately 160 TCR beta chains were listed as associated with cytomegalovirus. A further reported finding was that TCR beta sequences accurately predicted the HLA-A and HLA-B alleles for most subjects in the first cohort. The classifier was reported to diagnose cytomegalovirus status with high specificity and sensitivity in both the original cohort and the validation cohort. Correlated functional status among segregating V segments might be attributable to linkage disequilibrium, but an unknown experimental factor could not be ruled out. According to the authors, the approach could potentially be generalized to other disease states and immunological phenotypes. Because HLA typing was unavailable for some donors at each locus, only the typed subset was used in association tests. A later genetic analysis reported fewer N-insertions in productive TCRs among donors in an Asian-associated ancestry cluster than the roughly 700-donor mean. A later analysis found that HLA-associated TCR beta chains were more clonally expanded and had lower generation probabilities than equally common non-associated chains. The only immune exposure information available for the cohort was CMV serostatus. Because counts were too low, around 17 rarely observed V segments, including chromosome 9 orphons, were left out of the earlier analysis of a few hundred of the donors. In a later analysis, most CMV-associated TCR beta chains were found to appear HLA-restricted, with HLA associations seemingly driven largely by CMV exposure. V-gene and J-gene trimming of TCR beta chains was associated with a missense DCLRE1C variant in a later genetic analysis, and the association was replicated in an independent cohort. Specific HLA alleles were associated with 15,000 to 20,000 TCR beta sequences at a false discovery rate of 0.05 in a later analysis. Strong co-occurrence of HLA alleles, especially DR and DQ, made assigning TCR associations to individual alleles difficult. In this cohort, only TCR beta chains were sequenced, and detectable features were limited by the absence of alpha or paired-chain data. In an earlier analysis of more than 450 of the donors, most TCR beta V segments were observed in productive rearrangements about 87% or about 30% of the time, broadly matching IMGT annotations. The sequencing pipeline was judged likely to have produced a cluster of highly shared sequence variants as a technical artifact.

The library was obtained by the immunoSEQ multiplex PCR assay. A mixture of 60 forward primers for TCR Vbeta segments and 13 reverse primers for TCR Jbeta segments was used in the multiplex PCR. The CDR3 region of rearranged TCR beta genes was amplified from genomic DNA with a multiplex PCR assay. The amplified TCR beta libraries were sequenced on the Illumina HiSeq System as 87-base-pair reads. On the authors' methods: A later analysis counted approximately 74 million unique TCR beta chains across the 550 to 700 repertoires, and about 10 million of these chains were shared by at least two donors. To remove PCR and sequencing errors, raw reads were error-corrected and collapsed into unique sequences using a nearest-neighbor algorithm that merged closely related sequences. V, D and J gene segments were assigned by aligning CDR3 sequences to IMGT reference sequences. For a sequence to be retained, a match of at least six nucleotides to both a V gene segment and a J gene segment was required. A rearrangement counted as productive if the CDR3 had no stop codons and remained in frame with V and J, and every other rearrangement counted as non-productive. CDR3 was defined by IMGT convention, running from the second conserved V-encoded cysteine to the conserved J-encoded phenylalanine. Sequences without an unambiguous match to a single V gene segment were excluded from the earlier analysis of approximately 600 of the donors. In an earlier analysis of about 590 of the donors, a V segment was called functional when productive rearrangements were above 56.7%, and segregating when the standard deviation between donors exceeded 5%. A statistical classification framework was developed to diagnose cytomegalovirus status using the catalog of TCR beta chain sequences. In a later analysis, V and J genes were assigned by comparing TCR nucleotide sequences against IMGT/GENE-DB human TR gene sequences. A later analysis assigned CDR3 sequences and most-parsimonious VDJ recombination scenarios with the TCRdist pipeline. In a later analysis, each TCR beta chain was defined by its CDR3 amino acid sequence together with its V-gene family, and reads without a unique V-gene family were excluded. In a later analysis, 500 to 700 highly shared, low-generation-probability nucleotide sequences were removed to address suspected cross-contamination and a sequencing artifact. In a later analysis, a clonal expansion index was calculated for each public chain from normalized within-repertoire ranks of inferred template counts. A later analysis computed generation probabilities with a VDJ recombination model fitted to out-of-frame rearrangements, and checked the results against IGoR. In a later analysis, TCR-TCR, TCR-HLA and TCR-CMV co-occurrence was scored with hypergeometric tests, and a repertoire-size bias correction was applied to TCR pairs. To estimate false discovery rates, a later analysis permuted the HLA or CMV assignments 20 times. In a later analysis, co-occurring TCRs were grouped with DBSCAN, and TCRdist sequence similarity was added when clustering was performed within HLA-allele-positive subsets. Repertoires with fewer than 30,000 or more than 120,000 public chains, plus five repertoires with anomalous nucleotide sharing, were excluded from co-occurrence clustering. As stored in TCRdb, this immuneACCESS dataset retains in-frame rearrangements with V and J assigned. A fraction of the clones does not appear; measured against another copy, unresolved V genes explain less than half of the discrepancy, and the remainder lacks a known reason. V and J calls plus clone size are reproduced from that table; the DNA served to infer D and trimming. The sample profile shows about 120,000 clones; 74% of them were found once. The top ten hold 2% to 2.5% of the sample.

In total, roughly 670 healthy bone marrow donors made up the cohort. At the time of sampling, every cohort member was nominally healthy, though immune exposures that went unrecorded were likely present. Of the approximately 700 cohort members, 289 had positive CMV serostatus and about 360 had negative CMV serostatus, and CMV serostatus was not recorded for the donor. A peripheral blood sample was collected from each donor, and TCR beta sequencing was performed on peripheral blood mononuclear cells. The Qiagen DNeasy Blood Extraction Kit was used to extract genomic DNA from the blood cell samples. In regard to this clone: It has no known antigen specificity. The sample holds no much larger clone one base away, and base qualities are not on file.

This clonotype was sampled from a human donor in good health. Sequencing was performed on PBMCs.

The CDR3 in this case is CASSPDRDEQYF. The nucleotide sequence reads as follows: TGTGCCAGCAGCCCGGACAGGGACGAGCAGTACTTC. This sequence uses TRBV7-8 and TRBJ2-7; 8 bases in the junction line up with TRBD1. The cysteine opens and the phenylalanine closes a CDR3 of 12 amino acids. Here the CDR3 DNA is all that survives: 36 bases in frame from base 1. The germline V gene provides CDR1 SGHVS and CDR2 FQNEAQ. V trim: 5 bases; J trim: 5 bases; unmatched bases: 2.